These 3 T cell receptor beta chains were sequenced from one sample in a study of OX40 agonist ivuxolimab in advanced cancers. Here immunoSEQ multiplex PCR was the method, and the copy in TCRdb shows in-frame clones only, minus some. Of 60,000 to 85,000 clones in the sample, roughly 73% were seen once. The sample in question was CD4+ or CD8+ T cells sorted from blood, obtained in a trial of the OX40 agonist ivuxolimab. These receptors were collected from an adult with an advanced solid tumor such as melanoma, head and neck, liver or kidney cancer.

In DNA form, the CDR3 reads TGCAGCACCGGACAGGGTGATTATGGCTACACCTTC. Translated, it gives CSTGQGDYGYTF. The genes are TRBV29-1 and TRBJ1-2, with 8 bases identical to TRBD1. Germline-derived CDR1 and CDR2 are SQVTM and ANQGSEA. V gave up 8 bases and J gave up 5 bases; unmatched junction bases: 7. This CDR3 is 12 amino acids long.

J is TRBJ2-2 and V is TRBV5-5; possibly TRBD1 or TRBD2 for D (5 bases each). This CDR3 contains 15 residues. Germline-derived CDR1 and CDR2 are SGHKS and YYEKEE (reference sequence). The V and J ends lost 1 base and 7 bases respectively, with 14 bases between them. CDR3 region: CASSLHQGGYGELFF. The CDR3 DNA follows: TGTGCCAGCAGCTTGCATCAGGGCGGGTACGGGGAGCTGTTTTTT. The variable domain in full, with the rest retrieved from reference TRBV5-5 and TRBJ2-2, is DAGVTQSPTHLIKTRGQQVTLRCSPISGHKSVSWYQQVLGQGPQFIFQYYEKEERGRGNFPDRFSARQFPNYSSELNVNALLLGDSALYLCASSLHQGGYGELFFGEGSRLTVL.

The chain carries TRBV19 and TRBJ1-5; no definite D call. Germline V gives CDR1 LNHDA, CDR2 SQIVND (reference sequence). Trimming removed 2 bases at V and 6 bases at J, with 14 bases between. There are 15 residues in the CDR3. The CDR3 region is CASSIRSVGSQPQHF. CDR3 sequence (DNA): TGTGCCAGTAGTATAAGGAGCGTGGGTAGTCAGCCCCAGCATTTT.